Shown below are 21 T cell receptor beta chains from a single sample sequenced in a study of T cells expressing NK-cell markers. TCRdb reprocessed the 5' RACE reads and keeps a single row for each CDR3 protein, giving no DNA. The sample has more than 250,000 distinct CDR3 sequences, and its top ten clones hold about 0.4%. Sequenced input: blood T cells: a sorted CD56 or NKG2C T cell subset, CD4+ or CD8+ T cells, or bulk PBMC T cells (not recorded which). These receptors all stem from a man aged 18 to 30 in good health.

The chain has TRBV12-3 or TRBV12-4 and TRBJ2-7. The CDR3 contains 13 residues. The CDR3 is CASSLGLIYEQYF.

The chain combines TRBV20-1 with TRBJ2-3. Germline CDR1 is DFQATT and CDR2 is SNEGSKA (reference sequence). CDR3 length: 13 residues. The CDR3 sequence is CSASYSGTDTQYF.

The chain has TRBV6-5 and TRBJ2-2; the D call from TCRdb, TRBD2, cannot be confirmed without DNA. In germline, CDR1 is MNHEY, CDR2 SVGAGI. The CDR3 sequence is 17 residues long. CDR3 protein: CASSYYPGLGGTGELFF.

The rearrangement uses TRBV6-5 and TRBJ1-2; without DNA, the TCRdb call of TRBD1 cannot be checked. The CDR3 contains 13 residues. CDR1 and CDR2 from the germline V gene are MNHEY and SVGAGI. This chain's CDR3 is CASSYLNRGGYTF.

The J gene is TRBJ2-1, the V gene TRBV20-1; TCRdb outputs TRBD2, but without DNA this stays unchecked. Per the germline V gene, CDR1 is DFQATT and CDR2 is SNEGSKA (reference sequence). The CDR3 consists of 17 residues. The CDR3: CSARAGGASSSYNEQFF.

The chain has TRBV24-1 and TRBJ2-1; TCRdb returns TRBD2, unconfirmable since there is no DNA. CDR3 size: 15 residues. CDR1 and CDR2 from the germline V gene are KGHDR and SFDVKD. CDR3 in amino acids: CATSDAGTRHNEQFF.

This CDR3 is CASSPHTAGTRGEQFF. The chain recombines TRBV9 with TRBJ2-1; TCRdb designates TRBD1, a call that cannot be tested without DNA. CDR3 length: 16 residues. Germline-derived CDR1 and CDR2 are SGDLS and YYNGEE.

The chain carries TRBV11-3 and TRBJ1-2; without DNA, the TCRdb call of TRBD1 cannot be checked. The CDR3 is made up of 12 amino acids. CDR1 and CDR2 from the germline V gene are SGHNT and YENEEA. CDR3 loop: CASSSRETGYTF.

The J gene is TRBJ2-2, the V gene TRBV5-1; there is no DNA to check the TCRdb D call of TRBD1. The length of the CDR3 is 15 residues. Germline V gene data show CDR1 as SGHRS and CDR2 as YFSETQ. The CDR3 spells CASSYGTDYTGELFF.

The chain links TRBV20-1 to TRBJ1-3; as DNA is missing, the TRBD1 call by TCRdb cannot be tested. The CDR3 covers 15 residues. Per germline, CDR1 DFQATT and CDR2 SNEGSKA (reference sequence). CDR3 in amino acids: CSAERFGTYGNTIYF.

The chain has TRBV14 and TRBJ2-1; TCRdb calls TRBD2, which cannot be checked without DNA. The CDR3 runs 17 residues. CDR1 and CDR2 (germline): SGHDN, FVKESK. This CDR3 is CASSQPLGAGGNNEQFF.

J is TRBJ1-4 and V is TRBV24-1. Germline CDR1 reads KGHDR; CDR2 reads SFDVKD. CDR3 length: 15 residues. The CDR3 is CATSDFGSTNEKLFF.

V gene TRBV20-1 combines with J gene TRBJ1-6; lacking DNA, the TRBD1 call made by TCRdb goes unchecked. Germline V gene lookup returns CDR1 DFQATT and CDR2 SNEGSKA (reference sequence). CDR3 size: 16 residues. CDR3 sequence: CSANRDRAYSNSPLHF.

The CDR3 is CASSEGRTPLNSGNTIYF. The rearrangement uses TRBV25-1 and TRBJ1-3; without DNA, the TCRdb call of TRBD1 cannot be checked. Germline CDR1 reads MGHDK; CDR2 reads SYGVNS. This CDR3 is 18 amino acids long.

This chain links TRBV12-3 or TRBV12-4 with TRBJ1-5. The CDR3 loop spans 14 amino acids. CDR3 residues: CASARRVSNQPQHF.

The chain uses TRBV6-2 or TRBV6-3 and TRBJ2-1. Germline assignment: CDR1 MNHEY and CDR2 SVGEGT. The CDR3 length is 15 residues. The CDR3: CASSYGVSSYNEQFF.

The V gene is TRBV20-1, the J gene TRBJ1-2; as DNA is missing, the TRBD1 call by TCRdb cannot be tested. CDR1 is DFQATT and CDR2 is SNEGSKA in the germline V gene (reference sequence). The CDR3 is 11 residues long. CDR3 sequence reads: CSAVRDFGYTF.

The chain recombines TRBV6-1 with TRBJ1-3; checking the TCRdb D call of TRBD1 is not possible without DNA. From germline, CDR1 is MNHNS and CDR2 SASEGT. This CDR3 has 17 amino acids. The CDR3 loop is CASSQLRQASSGNTIYF.

This chain connects TRBV30 to TRBJ1-5; TCRdb's D gene call, TRBD1, goes unchecked for lack of DNA. This CDR3 spans 15 amino acids. The germline V gene encodes CDR1 GTSNPN and CDR2 SVGIG (reference sequence). CDR3 loop: CAWRDRLYSNQPQHF. The complete variable domain, with remaining parts taken from reference TRBV30 and TRBJ1-5, reads SQTIHQWPATLVQPVGSPLSLECTVEGTSNPNLYWYRQAAGRGLQLLFYSVGIGQISSEVPQNLSASRPQDRQFILSSKKLLLSDSGFYLCAWRDRLYSNQPQHFGDGTRLSIL.

V usage is TRBV12-3 or TRBV12-4 and J usage is TRBJ1-6. The CDR3 is made up of 16 amino acids. The CDR3 spells CASPWRGSSYNSPLHF.

This chain links TRBV10-3 with TRBJ2-1; TCRdb names TRBD2, which stays unverified in the absence of DNA. This CDR3 comprises 14 residues. Germline CDR1 and CDR2: ENHRY and SYGVKD. The chain's CDR3 is CAISERVADNEQFF.